The next 13 T cell receptor beta chains were all read from a single sample in a study of T cells in Graves' hyperthyroidism and ophthalmopathy. The investigators amplified TCR beta CDR3 regions from RNA transcripts. HTBI primers were employed in a first-round RT-PCR of the TCR CDR3. TCRdb redid the calling of the multiplex PCR reads with MiXCR, one entry per CDR3 protein. The sample has 650,000 to 850,000 distinct CDR3 sequences, under 20% seen once. Material: blood. The source of these receptors is a woman in her forties or fifties with Graves' hyperthyroidism that later progressed to Graves' ophthalmopathy.

The rearrangement joins TRBV4-1 to TRBJ2-3, with D tentatively TRBD2 (6 bases). The CDR3 runs to 15 residues. Trimming stripped 8 bases from V and 3 bases from J, with 18 bases between. CDR1 is MGHRA, CDR2 YSYEKL, per germline. CDR3 loop: CASQGGVLWTDTQYF. In DNA form, the CDR3 reads TGCGCCAGCCAAGGAGGGGTCCTGTGGACAGATACGCAGTATTTT.

This clonotype was seen repeatedly, ten times or more. The chain carries TRBV11-2 and TRBJ1-5; no clear D gene. Germline CDR1 reads SGHAT; CDR2 reads FQNNGV. The V end lost 2 bases, the J end lost 3 bases, and 11 bases lay between the germline ends. The CDR3 loop spans 15 amino acids. The CDR3 region is CASSLTDGFNQPQHF. The CDR3 DNA sequence: TGTGCCAGCAGCTTAACCGACGGATTCAATCAGCCCCAGCATTTT.

At least ten counts were recorded for this clonotype. The chain combines TRBV11-2 with TRBJ1-2; a possible D gene is TRBD1 (6 bases). Trimming left V 2 bases short and J 2 bases short, with 21 bases between. The length of the CDR3 is 18 residues. Per the germline V gene, CDR1 is SGHAT and CDR2 is FQNNGV. The CDR3 region has the DNA TGTGCCAGCAGCTTAACCATCCACCCCAGACAGGCCAACTATGGCTACACCTTC. Translation gives CASSLTIHPRQANYGYTF.

This clonotype appeared many times. The rearrangement uses TRBV7-8 and TRBJ1-5; 7 positions agree with TRBD1. Germline V lookup: CDR1 SGHVS, CDR2 FQNEAQ. V gave up 5 bases and J gave up 7 bases; unmatched junction bases: 11. This CDR3 region has 15 residues. The CDR3 protein is CASSEDRDLGQPQHF. The CDR3 DNA reads TGTGCCAGCAGCGAAGACAGGGATTTAGGGCAGCCCCAGCATTTT.

This clonotype has ten or more counts. The CDR3, as DNA: TGTGCCATCAGTGAGTCCCGCGAGGACTACGAGCAGTACTTC. Protein sequence: CAISESREDYEQYF. The chain is built from TRBV10-3 and TRBJ2-7; no clear D gene. Trimming took 0 bases from V and 3 from J, leaving 9 bases between them. In germline, CDR1 is ENHRY, CDR2 SYGVKD. The CDR3 totals 14 residues.

This clonotype has a count of ten or more. This sequence joins TRBV7-9 and TRBJ2-1; D not certain. The CDR3 sequence is 13 residues long. CDR1 is SEHNR, CDR2 FQNEAQ, per germline (reference sequence). V was clipped by 0 bases and J by 4 bases, with 4 bases between them. In DNA, the CDR3 is TGTGCCAGCAGCTTAGCTGTGTACAATGAGCAGTTCTTC. Translation: CASSLAVYNEQFF.

The J gene is TRBJ1-1, the V gene TRBV9; no clear D. The CDR3 has 14 residues. V lost 4 bases and J 6 bases, leaving 16 bases between the germline ends. Looked up from germline, CDR1 is SGDLS and CDR2 is YYNGEE. The CDR3 is CASSRPSRLAEAFF. The CDR3 DNA sequence: TGTGCCAGCAGCCGACCCTCTAGGTTGGCTGAAGCTTTCTTT.

This clonotype was recorded a few times. The V and J genes are TRBV12-5 and TRBJ2-3; TRBD2 matches at 13 bases. V gave up 2 bases and J gave up 6 bases; unmatched junction bases: 8. The CDR3 length is 17 residues. The germline gives CDR1 LGHNT, CDR2 FRNRAP. CDR3 in DNA: TGTGCTAGTGGTTTGATGACTAGCGGGGGGATTACGGATACGCAGTATTTT. As protein: CASGLMTSGGITDTQYF.

In this sample, this clonotype turned up a few times. The chain carries TRBV18 and TRBJ1-3; the match to TRBD1 covers 9 bases. CDR1 and CDR2 from the germline V gene are KGHSH and LQKENI. With 4 bases clipped from V and 4 bases from J, the junction kept 8 bases outside the gene matches. The CDR3 totals 16 residues. The CDR3 sequence: CASSLTGTGYGNTIYF. The CDR3 DNA reads TGTGCCAGCTCACTCACCGGGACAGGGTACGGAAACACCATATATTTT.

Only a few counts were recorded for this clonotype. This sequence joins TRBV10-3 and TRBJ2-5, with a possible D match to TRBD1 (6 bases). The ends were cut back, 4 bases at V and 5 bases at J, with 14 bases in the middle. Germline V gene data show CDR1 as ENHRY and CDR2 as SYGVKD. This CDR3 comprises 14 residues. This CDR3 is CAISGGHEQETQYF. The CDR3 nucleotides read TGTGCCATCAGTGGGGGACACGAGCAGGAGACCCAGTACTTC.

This chain uses TRBV19 with TRBJ1-2; D remains unclear. V lost 6 bases and J 6 bases, leaving 17 bases between the germline ends. Germline-derived CDR1 and CDR2 are LNHDA and SQIVND (reference sequence). This CDR3 is 14 amino acids long. The CDR3 spells CASRSPRAGHGYTF. CDR3 sequence (DNA): TGTGCCAGTAGATCCCCGCGGGCCGGCCATGGCTACACCTTC. Using reference TRBV19 and TRBJ1-2 for the parts outside the CDR3, the full variable domain is DGGITQSPKYLFRKEGQNVTLSCEQNLNHDAMYWYRQDPGQGLRLIYYSQIVNDFQKGDIAEGYSVSREKKESFPLTVTSAQKNPTAFYLCASRSPRAGHGYTFGSGTRLTVV.

Only one count was recorded for this clonotype. The CDR3 nucleotides are TGCAGCGTTGAAGTACAGCTTAACTATGGCTACACCTTC. Translated: CSVEVQLNYGYTF. This chain joins TRBV29-1 and TRBJ1-2; D is unclear. V dropped 1 base and J dropped 1 base, with 7 bases sitting between them. This CDR3 has 13 amino acids. Germline loops: CDR1 SQVTM, CDR2 ANQGSEA.

This clonotype turned up a few times. This chain uses TRBV6-1 with TRBJ2-3; 11 nucleotides match TRBD2. The CDR3 is 14 amino acids. Germline CDR1 MNHNS, CDR2 SASEGT. J lost 8 bases, V lost 3 bases, and 4 bases had no gene match. The CDR3 loop is CASSDLAGGGTQYF. As DNA, the CDR3 is TGTGCCAGCAGTGATCTAGCGGGGGGTGGTACGCAGTATTTT.